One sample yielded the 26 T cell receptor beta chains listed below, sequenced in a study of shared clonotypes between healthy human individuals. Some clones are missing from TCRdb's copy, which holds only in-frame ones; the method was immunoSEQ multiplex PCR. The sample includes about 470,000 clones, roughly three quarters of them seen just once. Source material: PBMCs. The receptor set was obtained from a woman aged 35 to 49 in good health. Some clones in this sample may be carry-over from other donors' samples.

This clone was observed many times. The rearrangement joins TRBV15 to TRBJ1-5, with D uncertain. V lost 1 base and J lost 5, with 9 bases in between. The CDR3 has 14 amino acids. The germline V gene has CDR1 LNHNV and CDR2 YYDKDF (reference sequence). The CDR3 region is CATSRGDPDQPQHF. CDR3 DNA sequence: TGTGCCACCAGCAGAGGTGACCCGGATCAGCCCCAGCATTTT.

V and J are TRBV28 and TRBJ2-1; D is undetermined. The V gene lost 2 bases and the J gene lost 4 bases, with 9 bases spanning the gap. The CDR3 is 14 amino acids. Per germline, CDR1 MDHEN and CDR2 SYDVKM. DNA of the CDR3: TGTGCCAGCAGTTTAGCGAGCATTTACAATGAGCAGTTCTTC. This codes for CASSLASIYNEQFF.

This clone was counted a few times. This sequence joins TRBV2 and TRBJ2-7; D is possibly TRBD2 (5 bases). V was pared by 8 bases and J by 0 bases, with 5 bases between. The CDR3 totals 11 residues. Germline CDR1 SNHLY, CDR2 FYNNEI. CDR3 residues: CASGSSYEQYF. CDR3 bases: TGTGCCAGCGGGAGCTCCTACGAGCAGTACTTC.

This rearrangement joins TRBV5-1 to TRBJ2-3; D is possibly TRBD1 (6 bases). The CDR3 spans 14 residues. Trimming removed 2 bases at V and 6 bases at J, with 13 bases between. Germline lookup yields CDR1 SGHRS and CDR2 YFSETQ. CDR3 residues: CASSLQGQGDTQYF. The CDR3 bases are TGCGCCAGCAGCTTACAGGGCCAGGGGGATACGCAGTATTTT. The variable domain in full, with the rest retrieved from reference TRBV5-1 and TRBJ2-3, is KAGVTQTPRYLIKTRGQQVTLSCSPISGHRSVSWYQQTPGQGLQFLFEYFSETQRNKGNFPGRFSGRQFSNSRSEMNVSTLELGDSALYLCASSLQGQGDTQYFGPGTRLTVL.

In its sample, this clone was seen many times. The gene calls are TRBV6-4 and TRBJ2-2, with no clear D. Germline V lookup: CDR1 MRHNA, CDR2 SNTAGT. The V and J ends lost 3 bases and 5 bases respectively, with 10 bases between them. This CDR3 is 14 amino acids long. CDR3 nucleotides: TGTGCCAGCAGTGAAGTGGCGGATACCGGGGAGCTGTTTTTT. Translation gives CASSEVADTGELFF.

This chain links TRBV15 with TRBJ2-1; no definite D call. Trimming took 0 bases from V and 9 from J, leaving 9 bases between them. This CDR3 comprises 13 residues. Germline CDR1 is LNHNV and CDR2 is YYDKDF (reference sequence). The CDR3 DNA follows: TGTGCCACCAGCAGAGATCGATCCCCTGAGCAGTTCTTC. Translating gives CATSRDRSPEQFF.

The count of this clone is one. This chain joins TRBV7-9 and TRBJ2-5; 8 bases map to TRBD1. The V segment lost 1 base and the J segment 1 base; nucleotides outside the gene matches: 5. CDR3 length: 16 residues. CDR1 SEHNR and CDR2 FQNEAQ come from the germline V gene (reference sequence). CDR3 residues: CASSLGSGGFQETQYF. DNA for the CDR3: TGTGCCAGCAGCTTAGGTTCAGGGGGCTTCCAAGAGACCCAGTACTTC. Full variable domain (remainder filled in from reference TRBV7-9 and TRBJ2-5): DTGVSQNPRHKITKRGQNVTFRCDPISEHNRLYWYRQTLGQGPEFLTYFQNEAQLEKSRLLSDRFSAERPKGSFSTLEIQRTEQGDSAMYLCASSLGSGGFQETQYFGPGTRLLVL.

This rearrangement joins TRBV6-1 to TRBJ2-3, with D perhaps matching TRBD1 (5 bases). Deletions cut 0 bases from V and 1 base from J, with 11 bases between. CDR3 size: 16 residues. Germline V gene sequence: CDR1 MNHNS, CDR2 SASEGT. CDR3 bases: TGTGCCAGCAGTGAAGCGCTAGGGGCTGGCACAGATACGCAGTATTTT. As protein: CASSEALGAGTDTQYF.

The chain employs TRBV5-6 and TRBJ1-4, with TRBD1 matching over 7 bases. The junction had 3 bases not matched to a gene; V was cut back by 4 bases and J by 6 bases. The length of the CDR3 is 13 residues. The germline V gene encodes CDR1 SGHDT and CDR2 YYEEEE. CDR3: CASSRDSHEKLFF. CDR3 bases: TGTGCCAGCAGCCGGGACAGTCATGAAAAACTGTTTTTT.

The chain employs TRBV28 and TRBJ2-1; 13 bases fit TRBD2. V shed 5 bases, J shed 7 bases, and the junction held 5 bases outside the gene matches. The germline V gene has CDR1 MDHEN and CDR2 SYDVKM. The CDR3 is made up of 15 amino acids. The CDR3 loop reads CASSTGTSGINEQFF. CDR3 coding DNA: TGTGCCAGCAGTACCGGGACTAGCGGGATAAATGAGCAGTTCTTC.

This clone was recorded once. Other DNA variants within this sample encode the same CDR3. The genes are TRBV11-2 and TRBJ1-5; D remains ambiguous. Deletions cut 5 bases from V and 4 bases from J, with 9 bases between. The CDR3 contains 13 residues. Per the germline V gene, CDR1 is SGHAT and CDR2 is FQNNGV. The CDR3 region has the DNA TGTGCCAGCAGCCCTGGGCAGAATCAGCCCCAGCATTTT. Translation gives CASSPGQNQPQHF.

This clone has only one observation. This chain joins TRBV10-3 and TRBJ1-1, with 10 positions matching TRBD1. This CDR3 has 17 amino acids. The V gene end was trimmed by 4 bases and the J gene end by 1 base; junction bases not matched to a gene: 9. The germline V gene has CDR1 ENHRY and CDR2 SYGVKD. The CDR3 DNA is TGTGCCATCAGTGTGGTCCCGGGACAGGGGTCGAACACTGAAGCTTTCTTT. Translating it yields CAISVVPGQGSNTEAFF.

The CDR3 is CASSWGGVEQYF. The CDR3 coding sequence is TGTGCCAGCAGCTGGGGGGGCGTCGAGCAGTACTTC. The V and J genes are TRBV7-8 and TRBJ2-7, with D possibly matching TRBD2 (7 bases). Trimming removed 4 bases at V and 6 bases at J, with 10 bases between. The CDR3 is 12 residues long. In germline, CDR1 is SGHVS, CDR2 FQNEAQ.

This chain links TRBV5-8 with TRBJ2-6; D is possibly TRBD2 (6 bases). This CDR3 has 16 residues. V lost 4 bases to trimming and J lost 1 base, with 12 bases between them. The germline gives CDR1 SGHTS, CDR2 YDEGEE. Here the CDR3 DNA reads TGTGCCAGCAGCCCGGGGACTGAATCTGGGGCCAACGTCCTGACTTTC. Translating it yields CASSPGTESGANVLTF.

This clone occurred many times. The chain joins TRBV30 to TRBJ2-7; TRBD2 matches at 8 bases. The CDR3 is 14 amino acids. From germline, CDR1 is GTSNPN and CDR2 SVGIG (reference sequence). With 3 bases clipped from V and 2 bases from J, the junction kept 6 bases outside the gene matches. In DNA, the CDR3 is TGTGCCTGGAGGCGGGGGGTAAGCACCTACGAGCAGTACTTC. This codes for CAWRRGVSTYEQYF. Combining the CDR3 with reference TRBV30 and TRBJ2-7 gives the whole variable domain SQTIHQWPATLVQPVGSPLSLECTVEGTSNPNLYWYRQAAGRGLQLLFYSVGIGQISSEVPQNLSASRPQDRQFILSSKKLLLSDSGFYLCAWRRGVSTYEQYFGPGTRLTVT.

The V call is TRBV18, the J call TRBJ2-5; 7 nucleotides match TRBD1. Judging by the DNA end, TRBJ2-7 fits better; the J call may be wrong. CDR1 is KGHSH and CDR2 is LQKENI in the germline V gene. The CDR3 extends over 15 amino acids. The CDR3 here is CASSRQGVPVYEQYF. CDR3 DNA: TGTGCCAGCTCAAGACAGGGAGTCCCTGTCTACGAGCAGTACTTC.

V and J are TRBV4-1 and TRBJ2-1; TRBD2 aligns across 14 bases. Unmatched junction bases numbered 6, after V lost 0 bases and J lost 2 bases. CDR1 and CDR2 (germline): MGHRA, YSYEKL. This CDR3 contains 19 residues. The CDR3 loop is CASSQEGTSGSRPYNEQFF. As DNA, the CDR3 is TGCGCCAGCAGCCAAGAAGGGACTAGCGGGAGTAGGCCCTACAATGAGCAGTTCTTC.

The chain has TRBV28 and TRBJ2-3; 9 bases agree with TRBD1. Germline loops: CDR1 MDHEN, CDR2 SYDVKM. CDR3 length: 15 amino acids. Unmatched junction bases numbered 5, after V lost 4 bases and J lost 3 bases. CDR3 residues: CASSSSGTGTDTQYF. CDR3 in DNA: TGTGCCAGCAGTTCTTCCGGGACAGGGACAGATACGCAGTATTTT.

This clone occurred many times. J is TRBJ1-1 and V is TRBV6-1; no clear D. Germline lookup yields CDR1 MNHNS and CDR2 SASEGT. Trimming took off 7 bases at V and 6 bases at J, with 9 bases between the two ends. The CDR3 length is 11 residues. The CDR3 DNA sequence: TGTGCCAGCACACTGGAGGCTGAAGCTTTCTTT. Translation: CASTLEAEAFF.

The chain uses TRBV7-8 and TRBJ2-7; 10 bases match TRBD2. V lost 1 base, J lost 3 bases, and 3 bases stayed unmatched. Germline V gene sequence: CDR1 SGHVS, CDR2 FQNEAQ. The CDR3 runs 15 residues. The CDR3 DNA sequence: TGTGCCAGCAGCTTAGGGACTAGCGGTGACTACGAGCAGTACTTC. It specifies CASSLGTSGDYEQYF. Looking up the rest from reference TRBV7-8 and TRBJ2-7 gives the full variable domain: GAGVSQSPRYKVAKRGQDVALRCDPISGHVSLFWYQQALGQGPEFLTYFQNEAQLDKSGLPSDRFFAERPEGSVSTLKIQRTQQEDSAVYLCASSLGTSGDYEQYFGPGTRLTVT.

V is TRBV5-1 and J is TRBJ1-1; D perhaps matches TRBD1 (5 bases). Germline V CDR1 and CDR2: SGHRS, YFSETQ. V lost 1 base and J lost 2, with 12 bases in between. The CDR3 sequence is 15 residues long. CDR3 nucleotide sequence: TGCGCCAGCAGCTTGTGGGGGACGGAAAACACTGAAGCTTTCTTT. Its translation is CASSLWGTENTEAFF.

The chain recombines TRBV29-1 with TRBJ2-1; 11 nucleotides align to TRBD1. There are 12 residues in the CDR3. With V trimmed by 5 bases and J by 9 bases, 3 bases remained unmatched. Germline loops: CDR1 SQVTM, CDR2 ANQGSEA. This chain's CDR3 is CSVKDRGLEQFF. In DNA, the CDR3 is TGCAGCGTTAAGGACAGGGGGCTTGAGCAGTTCTTC.

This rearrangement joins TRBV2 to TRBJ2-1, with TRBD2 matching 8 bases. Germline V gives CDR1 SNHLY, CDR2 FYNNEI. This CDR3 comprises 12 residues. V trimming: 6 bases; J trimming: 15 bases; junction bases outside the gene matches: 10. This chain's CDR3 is CASSVPAGGLFF. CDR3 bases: TGTGCCAGCAGCGTTCCGGCGGGGGGCTTGTTCTTC. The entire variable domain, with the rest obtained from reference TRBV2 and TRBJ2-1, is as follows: EPEVTQTPSHQVTQMGQEVILRCVPISNHLYFYWYRQILGQKVEFLVSFYNNEISEKSEIFDDQFSVERPDGSNFTLKIRSTKLEDSAMYFCASSVPAGGLFFGPGTRLTVL.

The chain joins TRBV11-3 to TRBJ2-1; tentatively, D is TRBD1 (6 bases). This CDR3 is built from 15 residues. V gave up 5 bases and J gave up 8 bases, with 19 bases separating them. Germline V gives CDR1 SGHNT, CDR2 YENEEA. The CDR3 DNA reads TGTGCCAGCAGCCCGCAGGGGAAAGGTGGGGATGAGCAGTTCTTC. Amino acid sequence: CASSPQGKGGDEQFF.

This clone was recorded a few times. In nucleotides, the CDR3 is TGTGCCAGCAGCTTAGTCGGGGGCGCGGGCTATGGCTACACCTTC. This encodes CASSLVGGAGYGYTF. The V and J genes are TRBV7-2 and TRBJ1-2; tentatively, D is TRBD1 (6 bases). The V and J ends lost 1 base and 4 bases respectively, with 13 bases between them. The CDR3 has 15 residues. Germline values: CDR1 SGHTA, CDR2 FQGNSA.

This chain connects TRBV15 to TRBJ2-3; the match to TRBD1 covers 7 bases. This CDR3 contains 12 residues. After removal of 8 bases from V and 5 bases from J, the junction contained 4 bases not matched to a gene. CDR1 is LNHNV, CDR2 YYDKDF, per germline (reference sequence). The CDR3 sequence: CATSTGIDTQYF. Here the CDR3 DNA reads TGTGCCACCTCGACAGGGATAGATACGCAGTATTTT. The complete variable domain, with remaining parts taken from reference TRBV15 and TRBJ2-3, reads DAMVIQNPRYQVTQFGKPVTLSCSQTLNHNVMYWYQQKSSQAPKLLFHYYDKDFNNEADTPDNFQSRRPNTSFCFLDIRSPGLGDTAMYLCATSTGIDTQYFGPGTRLTVL.